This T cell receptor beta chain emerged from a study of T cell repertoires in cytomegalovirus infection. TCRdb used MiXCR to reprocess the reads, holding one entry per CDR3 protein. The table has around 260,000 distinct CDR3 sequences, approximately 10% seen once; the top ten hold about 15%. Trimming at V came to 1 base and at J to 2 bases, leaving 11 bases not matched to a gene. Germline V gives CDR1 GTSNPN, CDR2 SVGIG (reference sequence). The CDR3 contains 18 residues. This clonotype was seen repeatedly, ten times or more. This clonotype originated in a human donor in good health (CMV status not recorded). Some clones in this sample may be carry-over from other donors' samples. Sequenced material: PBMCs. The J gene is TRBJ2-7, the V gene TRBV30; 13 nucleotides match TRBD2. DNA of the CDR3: TGTGCCTGGAGTGCCGGACTAGCGGGGGCGATCCCTACCTACGAGCAGTACTTC. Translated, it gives CAWSAGLAGAIPTYEQYF.